This T cell receptor (beta chain) came from a study of blood T cell repertoires in COVID-19. The repertoire was sequenced with immunoSEQ multiplex PCR; TCRdb's copy has only in-frame clones and lacks some. The top ten hold approximately 6.2% of the sample, which has some 400,000 clones, 90% seen once. This CDR3 has 14 amino acids. V was clipped by 3 bases and J by 4 bases; unmatched bases: 5. CDR1 is KGHSH, CDR2 LQKENI, per germline. The sample taken for sequencing was peripheral blood. The clonotype comes from a man aged 18 to 30 with active or convalescent COVID-19. The gene calls are TRBV18 and TRBJ1-1; 7 bases fit TRBD1. CDR3 DNA: TGTGCCAGCTCACCCGACAGGGACAGCACTGAAGCTTTCTTT. Its translation is CASSPDRDSTEAFF. Drawing the rest from reference TRBV18 and TRBJ1-1, the complete variable domain is NAGVMQNPRHLVRRRGQEARLRCSPMKGHSHVYWYRQLPEEGLKFMVYLQKENIIDESGMPKERFSAEFPKEGPSILRIQQVVRGDSAAYFCASSPDRDSTEAFFGQGTRLTVV.